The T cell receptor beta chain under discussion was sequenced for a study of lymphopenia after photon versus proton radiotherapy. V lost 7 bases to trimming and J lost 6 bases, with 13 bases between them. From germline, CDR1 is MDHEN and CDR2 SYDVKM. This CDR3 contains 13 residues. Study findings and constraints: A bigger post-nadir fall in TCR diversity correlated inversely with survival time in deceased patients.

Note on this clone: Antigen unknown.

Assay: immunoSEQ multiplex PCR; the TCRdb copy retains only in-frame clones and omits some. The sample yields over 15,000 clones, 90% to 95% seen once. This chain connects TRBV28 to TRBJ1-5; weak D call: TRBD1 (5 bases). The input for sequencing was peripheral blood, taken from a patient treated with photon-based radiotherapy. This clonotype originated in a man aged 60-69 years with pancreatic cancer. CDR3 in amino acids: CASKLGVSQPQHF. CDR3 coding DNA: TGTGCCAGCAAGTTGGGGGTTAGTCAGCCCCAGCATTTT.